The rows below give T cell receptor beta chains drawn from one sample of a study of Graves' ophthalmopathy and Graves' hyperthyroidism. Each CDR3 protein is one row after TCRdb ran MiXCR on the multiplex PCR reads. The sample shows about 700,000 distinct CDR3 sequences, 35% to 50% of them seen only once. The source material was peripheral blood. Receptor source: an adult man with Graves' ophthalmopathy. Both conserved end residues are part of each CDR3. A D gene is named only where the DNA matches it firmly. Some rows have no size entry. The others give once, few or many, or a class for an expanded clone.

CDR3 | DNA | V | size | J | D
CASRGAGSGNSPLHF | TGTGCCAGCAGAGGGGCCGGGTCGGGTAATTCACCCCTCCACTTT | TRBV28 | . | TRBJ1-6 | .
CASNSGRDIYGYTF | TGTGCCAGTAATTCTGGTCGGGACATTTATGGCTACACCTTC | TRBV19 | many | TRBJ1-2 | .
CSASDGDEQYF | TGCAGTGCTAGTGACGGCGACGAGCAGTACTTC | TRBV20-1 | many | TRBJ2-7 | .
CSVGRERYGYTF | TGCAGCGTTGGCAGGGAGAGGTATGGCTACACCTTC | TRBV29-1 | . | TRBJ1-2 | .
CASSFLGAGDEQCF | TGTGCCAGCAGTTTTCTGGGTGCAGGCGACGAGCAGTGCTTC | TRBV12-3/TRBV12-4 | . | TRBJ2-7 | .
CASSGGLGREPQHF | TGTGCCAGCAGTGGGGGACTGGGACGGGAGCCCCAGCATTTT | TRBV25-1 | many | TRBJ1-5 | .
CASSGTGTNPGTQYF | TGTGCCAGCAGCGGCACCGGGACTAACCCGGGGACCCAGTACTTC | TRBV27 | . | TRBJ2-5 | TRBD2
CASSQDGRRQPQHF | TGTGCCAGCAGTCAAGACGGGCGTCGTCAGCCCCAGCATTTT | TRBV2 | few | TRBJ1-5 | .
CSASSRSGSSSGANVLTF | TGCAGTGCTAGTTCCCGAAGCGGATCGAGCTCTGGGGCCAACGTCCTGACTTTC | TRBV20-1 | few | TRBJ2-6 | .
CASSYSTAGPIYF | TGTGCCAGCAGTTACTCGACAGCAGGGCCCATATATTTT | TRBV6-5 | few | TRBJ1-3 | .
CASSDWDYHLTDTQYF | TGCGCCAGCAGTGACTGGGACTATCACCTCACAGATACGCAGTATTTT | TRBV10-1 | . | TRBJ2-3 | TRBD2
CASGLVKGRGLSYTF | TGTGCTAGTGGTTTGGTAAAGGGGCGAGGGCTCAGCTACACCTTC | TRBV12-5 | few | TRBJ1-2 | .
CATSDPGTRGHPQHF | TGTGCCACCAGTGACCCAGGGACAAGGGGGCACCCCCAGCATTTT | TRBV24-1 | . | TRBJ1-5 | TRBD1
CSATGGAEEKLFF | TGCAGCGCCACAGGGGGCGCTGAAGAAAAACTGTTTTTT | TRBV29-1 | few | TRBJ1-4 | TRBD1
CASSPDSLIGTGELFF | TGTGCCAGCAGCCCGGACAGTCTAATCGGCACCGGGGAGCTGTTTTTT | TRBV5-8 | . | TRBJ2-2 | .
CASIRTGGNEQYF | TGCGCCAGCATCAGGACAGGGGGCAACGAGCAGTACTTC | TRBV10-2 | . | TRBJ2-7 | TRBD1
CASSQDRREAFF | TGTGCCAGCAGCCAAGATAGGAGGGAAGCTTTCTTT | TRBV14 | few | TRBJ1-1 | .
CASSLHGAGQETQYF | TGTGCCAGCAGTTTGCACGGGGCCGGACAAGAGACCCAGTACTTC | TRBV12-3/TRBV12-4 | many | TRBJ2-5 | .
CSASNPREVDPQHF | TGCAGTGCTAGCAACCCCAGGGAAGTGGATCCCCAGCATTTT | TRBV20-1 | . | TRBJ1-5 | .
CASSQDLAYGYTF | TGTGCCAGCAGCCAAGATCTTGCATATGGCTACACCTTC | TRBV14 | many | TRBJ1-2 | .
CASSAGTGSGGYTF | TGTGCCAGCAGCGCCGGGACAGGGTCCGGTGGCTACACCTTC | TRBV7-9 | many | TRBJ1-2 | TRBD1
CASSYSQGTEAFF | TGTGCCAGCAGTTACTCCCAGGGGACTGAAGCTTTCTTT | TRBV12-3/TRBV12-4 | . | TRBJ1-1 | .
CASSSDFLNTEAFF | TGTGCCAGCAGCTCGGACTTTTTGAACACTGAAGCTTTCTTT | TRBV13 | many | TRBJ1-1 | .
CASSLRESGYTF | TGTGCCAGCAGCTTGCGGGAGAGTGGCTACACCTTC | TRBV7-9 | many | TRBJ1-2 | .
CASSHNEKLFF | TGCGCCAGCAGCCATAATGAAAAACTGTTTTTT | TRBV4-1 | . | TRBJ1-4 | .
CASSHGRWLDTEAFF | TGTGCCAGCAGCCACGGACGGTGGTTGGACACTGAAGCTTTCTTT | TRBV14 | . | TRBJ1-1 | .
CASRRQGAWVTEAFF | TGTGCCAGCAGACGACAGGGGGCCTGGGTCACTGAAGCTTTCTTT | TRBV12-3/TRBV12-4 | . | TRBJ1-1 | TRBD1
CAWSAQGNQPQHF | TGTGCCTGGAGCGCCCAAGGAAATCAGCCCCAGCATTTT | TRBV24-1 | . | TRBJ1-5 | .
CSATKTGGNEKLFF | TGCAGTGCCACAAAGACAGGGGGAAATGAAAAACTGTTTTTT | TRBV20-1 | . | TRBJ1-4 | TRBD1
CASSQHLAGGQETQYF | TGTGCCAGCAGCCAACATCTAGCGGGGGGGCAGGAGACCCAGTACTTC | TRBV4-2 | . | TRBJ2-5 | TRBD2
CASSPLEDEQYF | TGTGCCAGCAGTCCCCTGGAGGACGAGCAGTACTTC | TRBV6-6 | many | TRBJ2-7 | .
CASSILGSSGNTIYF | TGTGCCAGTAGTATACTCGGGAGCTCTGGAAACACCATATATTTT | TRBV19 | . | TRBJ1-3 | .
CASSWGASGYEQYF | TGTGCCAGCAGCTGGGGGGCTTCGGGCTACGAGCAGTACTTC | TRBV7-9 | . | TRBJ2-7 | .
CASSLSDEKLFF | TGTGCCAGCAGCCTTTCTGATGAAAAACTGTTTTTT | TRBV12-3/TRBV12-4 | many | TRBJ1-4 | .
CASSDPGRMGHEQYF | TGTGCCAGCAGTGACCCGGGACGGATGGGCCACGAGCAGTACTTC | TRBV25-1 | many | TRBJ2-7 | .
CASSPPDRGEKLFF | TGTGCCAGCAGCCCGCCGGACCGAGGTGAAAAACTGTTTTTT | TRBV7-9 | . | TRBJ1-4 | .
CASSAQGPEAFF | TGTGCCAGCAGCGCACAGGGACCTGAAGCTTTCTTT | TRBV7-9 | many | TRBJ1-1 | .
CASSEDDRAGYTF | TGTGCCAGCAGTGAGGACGACAGGGCTGGCTACACCTTC | TRBV10-3 | . | TRBJ1-2 | TRBD1
CASGYDRYEQYF | TGTGCCAGTGGCTACGACAGATACGAGCAGTACTTC | TRBV10-3 | few | TRBJ2-7 | .
CASSSPARGQGETQYF | TGTGCCAGTAGTAGCCCGGCCAGGGGGCAAGGCGAGACCCAGTACTTC | TRBV19 | few | TRBJ2-5 | TRBD1
CSVEPGQGAGETQYF | TGCAGCGTTGAACCGGGACAGGGGGCGGGAGAGACCCAGTACTTC | TRBV29-1 | many | TRBJ2-5 | TRBD1
CASSYRDRGAVNTGELFF | TGTGCCAGCAGCTACCGGGACAGGGGCGCCGTTAACACCGGGGAGCTGTTTTTT | TRBV25-1 | . | TRBJ2-2 | TRBD1
CASTRNVGQLNTEAFF | TGTGCCAGCACCCGAAATGTGGGACAGTTGAACACTGAAGCTTTCTTT | TRBV19 | few | TRBJ1-1 | TRBD1
CASSPRPTGDLPYEQYF | TGTGCCAGCAGCCCCCGCCCGACAGGTGATTTACCCTACGAGCAGTACTTC | TRBV7-8 | many | TRBJ2-7 | .
CASRTGRSGANVLTF | TGTGCCAGTAGGACCGGACGCTCTGGGGCCAACGTCCTGACTTTC | TRBV12-3/TRBV12-4 | few | TRBJ2-6 | .
CASSWTGPTEAFF | TGTGCCAGCAGTTGGACAGGGCCCACTGAAGCTTTCTTT | TRBV11-2 | . | TRBJ1-1 | TRBD1
CASSLVTVISQETQYF | TGTGCCAGCAGCTTAGTTACAGTGATTAGTCAAGAGACCCAGTACTTC | TRBV7-9 | . | TRBJ2-5 | .
CSLGREDTGELFF | TGCAGCCTGGGCAGGGAGGACACCGGGGAGCTGTTTTTT | TRBV29-1 | . | TRBJ2-2 | .
CASSRVQGVSPLHF | TGTGCCAGCAGCCGAGTTCAGGGGGTTTCACCCCTCCACTTT | TRBV10-2 | . | TRBJ1-6 | TRBD1
CASSDRPGTSVFGELFF | TGTGCCAGCAGCGACCGACCCGGGACTAGCGTGTTCGGGGAGCTGTTTTTT | TRBV9 | few | TRBJ2-2 | TRBD2
CAISGTGDGGTF | TGTGCCATCAGTGGAACAGGGGATGGGGGCACCTTC | TRBV10-3 | many | TRBJ1-2 | TRBD1
CASSCYSRGPTEAFF | TGTGCCAGCAGCTGTTACTCCCGGGGCCCCACTGAAGCTTTCTTT | TRBV7-3 | many | TRBJ1-1 | .
CASSEFTLNSEAFF | TGTGCCAGCAGTGAATTCACCCTTAATAGCGAAGCTTTCTTT | TRBV2 | . | TRBJ1-1 | .
CASSSRGTAWTEEQYF | TGTGCCAGCAGTTCAAGAGGGACAGCTTGGACGGAAGAGCAGTACTTC | TRBV6-6 | few | TRBJ2-7 | TRBD1
CASSPGLTIYTGELFF | TGTGCTAGCAGTCCGGGACTGACCATTTACACCGGGGAGCTGTTTTTT | TRBV7-7 | . | TRBJ2-2 | .
CASRRRGQETQYF | TGTGCCAGCAGGCGGCGGGGCCAAGAGACCCAGTACTTC | TRBV7-9 | many | TRBJ2-5 | .
CASSPGTNYGYTF | TGTGCCAGCAGCCCCGGGACTAACTATGGCTACACCTTC | TRBV7-9 | many | TRBJ1-2 | .